The subject of this entry is one TCR beta chain. Its antigen is unknown. Base qualities are not at hand, and no much larger clone is one base apart. Genomic DNA was extracted from sorted cells for sequencing of the TCRbeta CDR3 region. The immunoSEQ Assay was used for sequencing of TCRbeta CDR3 regions. TCRdb obtained this table from immuneACCESS and retained in-frame rearrangements with V and J assigned. These tables miss some clones; where compared with another copy, unresolved V genes account for less than half of the shortfall, and the remainder is unexplained. Recorded for this sample are some 97,000 clones; roughly 90% of them occurred a single time. The ten biggest clones cover about 0.49% of the sample. The data were taken from a study of OX40 agonist ivuxolimab in advanced cancers. With regard to the full study: Ivuxolimab, which targeted the costimulatory receptor OX40 (CD134), was an agonistic, fully human IgG2 monoclonal antibody. The paper describes the monotherapy dose-escalation part (N of about 52 patients) of the phase I trial of ivuxolimab. Patients were allowed to have had prior anti-PD-1, anti-PD-L1 or anti-CTLA-4 therapy, and approximately 41% of the dose-escalation patients had previously received checkpoint inhibitors. Intravenous ivuxolimab was administered to patients every 2 weeks at six dose levels: 0.01, 0.1, 0.3, 1.5, 3 and 10 mg/kg. Of the 50 to 55 patients in dose escalation, about 20 had hepatocellular carcinoma, about 15 had melanoma, 9 had renal cell carcinoma and 9 had head and neck cancer. A male proportion of around 81% and a mean age of roughly 55 years, ranging from roughly 23 to 79, were recorded for the dose-escalation cohort. Three dose-escalation patients achieved partial responses, one with hepatocellular carcinoma and two with cutaneous melanoma. Peripheral TCRbeta sequencing was intended to test whether TCR sequence diversity was altered and clonal T-cell expansion was caused by ivuxolimab.

The trial excluded patients who had a history of autoimmune disease or were on systemic immunosuppression. Peripheral blood for TCR sequencing was collected from all dose cohorts at baseline, on cycle 4 day 1, and on cycle 7 day 1. The samples were taken from a phase I, first-in-human, multicenter, open-label dose-escalation trial of ivuxolimab. The trial enrolled adults with locally advanced or metastatic head and neck squamous cell, hepatocellular, melanoma or renal cell carcinoma. Before TCR sequencing, CD4+ T cells and CD8+ T cells from peripheral blood were sorted into separate populations. General study outcomes and caveats: In partial responders in the 0.1-3.0 mg/kg groups, normalized peripheral clonal expansion was found to be among the lowest, especially among CD8+ T cells. Low levels of normalized T-cell clonal expansion were also seen in some patients who did not respond. On average, CD8+ T cells showed more expanded clones than CD4+ T cells after ivuxolimab. At doses of 0.1 to 3.0 mg/kg, clonal expansion of both CD4+ and CD8+ blood T cells was observed from baseline to week 6. Antigen specificity was not determined for the clonally expanded peripheral T cells.

CDR1 is given as SGHRS and CDR2 as YFSETQ, both from the germline V gene. Relative to germline, V is missing 4 bases and J is missing 3 bases, with 20 bases of the junction outside any gene match. The CDR3, cysteine through phenylalanine, is 19 amino acids long. Solely the CDR3 DNA is kept, with 57 bases framed from the first base. The origin of this receptor is an adult with an advanced solid tumor such as melanoma, head and neck, liver or kidney cancer. The sequenced sample was CD4+ or CD8+ T cells sorted from blood, obtained in a trial of the OX40 agonist ivuxolimab. Recombination connected TRBV5-1 to TRBJ2-5; 8 junctional bases match TRBD2. The sequenced DNA is TGCGCCAGCAGCAGCTTAAGTATCCGGGGGGGTACCTCGAAAGAGACCCAGTACTTC. Its product reads: CASSSLSIRGGTSKETQYF.